This TCR beta chain was recorded in a study of blood T cells in healthy people across ages. The use of a sample-barcoded 5' primer and a J-beta primer mix characterized a second PCR of roughly 6 to 11 cycles. TCRdb analysed the 5' RACE reads with MiXCR anew, one entry per CDR3 protein. The sample includes some 760,000 distinct CDR3 sequences, 20% to 25% of them seen just once. This clonotype showed up just a few times. CDR3 size: 17 residues. Germline V gene data show CDR1 as SGHTA and CDR2 as FQGNSA. The V segment lost 2 bases and the J segment 0 bases; nucleotides outside the gene matches: 6. The sample was also reused in another study, on T cells of mothers and their children.

The receptor was isolated from a boy aged 5-17 years in good health. The sample comprised blood. This chain connects TRBV7-2 to TRBJ2-7; 11 nucleotides line up with TRBD2. The CDR3 is CASSLRASGGFSYEQYF. The CDR3 nucleotides are TGTGCCAGCAGCTTAAGGGCTAGCGGGGGGTTCTCCTACGAGCAGTACTTC.